The 2 T cell receptor beta chains listed next were all sequenced from one sample in a study of blood T cell repertoires in COVID-19. The table came from immunoSEQ multiplex PCR; TCRdb's copy has only in-frame clones and leaves some out. The table shows about 200,000 clones, with 70% to 90% occurring only once. The sample taken for sequencing was peripheral blood. These receptor sequences come from a woman over 75 with acute or convalescent COVID-19.

The chain joins TRBV5-1 to TRBJ2-2; possibly TRBD2 for D (6 bases). This CDR3 spans 14 amino acids. Germline loops: CDR1 SGHRS, CDR2 YFSETQ. V lost 2 bases, J lost 7 bases, and 12 bases lay in between. The CDR3 DNA reads TGCGCCAGCAGCTTCCCCACTAGCAACGGGGAGCTGTTTTTT. Translating it yields CASSFPTSNGELFF. The complete variable domain, with remaining parts taken from reference TRBV5-1 and TRBJ2-2, reads KAGVTQTPRYLIKTRGQQVTLSCSPISGHRSVSWYQQTPGQGLQFLFEYFSETQRNKGNFPGRFSGRQFSNSRSEMNVSTLELGDSALYLCASSFPTSNGELFFGEGSRLTVL.

Here the CDR3 reads CASSTGRGGRDSPLHF. The DNA for the CDR3 is TGTGCCAGCAGTACCGGGCGAGGGGGCAGGGATTCACCCCTCCACTTT. The genes are TRBV6-2 or TRBV6-3 and TRBJ1-6; 7 bases are shared with TRBD1. The CDR3 has 16 amino acids. J lost 8 bases, V lost 5 bases, and 12 bases had no gene match. Per the germline V gene, CDR1 is MNHEY and CDR2 is SVGEGT.